The T cell receptor beta chain described here comes from a study of Ad26.COV2.S vaccination and SARS-CoV-2 variants. Study-wide background: Each vaccinee took Ad26.COV2.S intramuscularly, once or twice 56 days apart. Regarding the study as a whole: Substantial breadth was reported for post-vaccination spike-specific CD8+ and CD4+ T cells. Breadth of non-spike TCRs did not differ between vaccinees and placebo recipients.

The treatment is: some 20 received Ad26.COV2.S at low or high dose, single or two shots; about 5 received placebo; per-sample allocation not given. Sampling occurred on day 63 after the first vaccine or placebo injection. The repertoire was sequenced with immunoSEQ multiplex PCR; TCRdb's copy has only in-frame clones and lacks some. The repertoire includes roughly 300,000 clones, around 89% of them detected once, and 5% sits in the top ten. Germline V gene sequence: CDR1 MDHEN, CDR2 SYDVKM. This CDR3 region has 14 residues. Trimming took 2 bases from V and 2 from J, leaving 6 bases between them. As regards this clone: Its antigen is currently unknown.

Sequenced material: peripheral blood, taken in a trial of Ad26.COV2.S vaccine versus placebo. The sequence was obtained from a person aged 18-65 years who received the Ad26.COV2.S COVID-19 vaccine or a placebo. J is TRBJ1-4 and V is TRBV28, with TRBD1 as a possible D gene (5 bases). CDR3 nucleotide sequence: TGTGCCAGCAGTTTACGACAGACTAATGAAAAACTGTTTTTT. Translation gives CASSLRQTNEKLFF.